A selection of T cell receptor beta chains follows, all from one sample in a study of blood T cell repertoires in COVID-19. Using immunoSEQ multiplex PCR, the repertoire was profiled, and TCRdb retains in-frame clones only, with some absent. The data show roughly 52,000 clones, 87% seen once. The sample was peripheral blood. The receptors derive from a man aged 50 or older with acute or convalescent COVID-19. Both conserved end residues are part of each CDR3. The D gene is left open where the match is weak. Only some rows state a clone size, as once, few, many or a class for expanded clones.

J gene,clone size,V gene,D gene,CDR3 DNA,CDR3 protein
TRBJ1-5,NA,TRBV19,TRBD1,TGTGCCAGTAGTATAGGCGACAGGGTTCAGCCCCAGCATTTT,CASSIGDRVQPQHF
TRBJ1-5,few,TRBV24-1,NA,TGTGCCACCAGTGCAGGATCACTGAGCAATCAGCCCCAGCATTTT,CATSAGSLSNQPQHF
TRBJ1-4,NA,TRBV11-3,TRBD1,TGTGCCAGCAGCTTGGGGACAGGAACTAATGAAAAACTGTTTTTT,CASSLGTGTNEKLFF
TRBJ1-2,NA,TRBV6-1,TRBD1,TGTGCCAGCAGTGAAGGGACAGGGTGGAAGAATGGCTACACCTTC,CASSEGTGWKNGYTF
TRBJ1-2,NA,TRBV29-1,NA,TGCAGCGTTGGACAAGGATATGGCTACACCTTC,CSVGQGYGYTF
TRBJ2-3,few,TRBV6-4,TRBD2,TGTGCCAGCAGCCAGCGGGGGGGCGGAGATACGCAGTATTTT,CASSQRGGGDTQYF
TRBJ2-5,NA,TRBV15,TRBD1,TGTGCCACCAGCAGAGATCGAGGGGGCTACCAAGAGACCCAGTACTTC,CATSRDRGGYQETQYF
TRBJ2-3,NA,TRBV21-1,NA,TGTGCCAGCAGAGAGTCAGATACGCAGTATTTT,CASRESDTQYF
TRBJ1-5,NA,TRBV18,NA,TGTGCCAGCTCACCAATGGAGGATCAGCCCCAGCATTTT,CASSPMEDQPQHF
TRBJ1-3,NA,TRBV28,NA,TGTGCCAGCAGCCCGGGACTCGGTTTAGGAAACACCATATATTTT,CASSPGLGLGNTIYF
TRBJ2-7,NA,TRBV13,TRBD1,TGTGCCAGCAGCTTAGGGACAGGGGGGGGCGAGCAGTACTTC,CASSLGTGGGEQYF
TRBJ2-5,NA,TRBV27,NA,TGTGCCAGCAGTCCAGTTAGGGACAAGGACCAAGAGACCCAGTACTTC,CASSPVRDKDQETQYF
TRBJ1-5,NA,TRBV7-9,NA,TGTGCCAGCAGCTTAGACAGGGTTGGACAGCCCCAGCATTTT,CASSLDRVGQPQHF
TRBJ1-6,NA,TRBV7-3,NA,TGTGCCAGCAGCCCCGGACAGCAAAATTCACCCCTCCACTTT,CASSPGQQNSPLHF
TRBJ2-5,NA,TRBV5-5,NA,TGTGCCAGCAGCGCCCCGGGACAAGTCCAAGAGACCCAGTACTTC,CASSAPGQVQETQYF
TRBJ2-1,NA,TRBV20-1,NA,TGCAGTGCTAGTTCTTACAATGAGCAGTTCTTC,CSASSYNEQFF
TRBJ2-1,few,TRBV11-3,TRBD1,TGTGCCAGCAGCTTAAGGGACAGTATTTACAATGAGCAGTTCTTC,CASSLRDSIYNEQFF
TRBJ1-5,NA,TRBV18,TRBD1,TGTGCCAGCTCACCACAGGGGGCGGATCAGCCCCAGCATTTT,CASSPQGADQPQHF
TRBJ1-3,NA,TRBV19,NA,TGTGCCAGTCAGAAAGGAAACACCATATATTTT,CASQKGNTIYF
TRBJ2-2,NA,TRBV6-6,TRBD1,TGTGCCAGCCGGGACAGGGGAAGCACCGGGGAGCTGTTTTTT,CASRDRGSTGELFF
TRBJ1-1,NA,TRBV5-8,NA,TGTGCCAGCAGCCTCCGAGGGCTGGGGTTGTCTGAAGCTTTCTTT,CASSLRGLGLSEAFF
TRBJ1-1,NA,TRBV7-9,NA,TGTGCCAGCAGCTTCGAACAGTCGGTTAAAGCTTTCTTT,CASSFEQSVKAFF
TRBJ1-1,NA,TRBV12-3/TRBV12-4,NA,TGTGCCAGCAGTTTAGGGCAGAACACTGAAGCTTTCTTT,CASSLGQNTEAFF
TRBJ1-2,few,TRBV5-6,NA,TGTGCCAGCAGCCCGCGAGGACTCAGGGGCTACACCTTC,CASSPRGLRGYTF
TRBJ2-7,NA,TRBV18,NA,TGTGCCAGCTCACCACCCTCAGCGATCTACGAGCAGTACTTC,CASSPPSAIYEQYF
TRBJ2-7,once,TRBV7-9,NA,TGTGCCAGCAGCCCGAGGACAGGGAGGGACGAGCAGTACTTC,CASSPRTGRDEQYF
TRBJ1-2,NA,TRBV27,TRBD1,TGTGCCAGCAGACGGGACAGTTATTATGGCTACACCTTC,CASRRDSYYGYTF
TRBJ1-2,NA,TRBV11-1,TRBD1,TGTGCCAGCAGCTTAGCAGGGACAGGGAATCCCTTCTTC,CASSLAGTGNPFF
TRBJ2-7,NA,TRBV5-6,TRBD2,TGTGCCAGCAGCCAAGGACTCTTGGGGGGGAGAACCTACGAGCAGTACTTC,CASSQGLLGGRTYEQYF
TRBJ1-5,NA,TRBV27,NA,TGTGCCAGCAGTCCACCTTGGGGGGGCAATCAGCCCCAGCATTTT,CASSPPWGGNQPQHF
TRBJ1-1,NA,TRBV5-1,TRBD1,TGCGCCAGCAGCTTGTGGAGGACAGGATCGAACACTGAAGCTTTCTTT,CASSLWRTGSNTEAFF
TRBJ2-2,NA,TRBV25-1,TRBD2,TGTGCCAGCAGTGATGGACTAGCGGGGGGGCTTAACTCCGGGGAGCTGTTTTTT,CASSDGLAGGLNSGELFF
TRBJ2-1,once,TRBV18,TRBD2,TGTGCCAGCTCACCATTAGCGGGGGGGCCGAGTGAGCAGTTCTTC,CASSPLAGGPSEQFF
TRBJ2-3,once,TRBV4-1,NA,TGCGCCAGCAGCCAAGTCGGGACAGATACGCAGTATTTT,CASSQVGTDTQYF
TRBJ1-5,NA,TRBV19,TRBD1,TGTGCCAGTTCCCAGGGGGCCGGCAATCAGCCCCAGCATTTT,CASSQGAGNQPQHF
TRBJ1-6,NA,TRBV21-1,NA,TGTGCCATAATAACAGGGCCCCTCCACTTT,CAIITGPLHF
TRBJ2-1,NA,TRBV5-4,TRBD2,TGTGCCAGCAGCCTCGGACTAGCGGGGGCGGGGCAGTTCTTC,CASSLGLAGAGQFF
TRBJ2-4,NA,TRBV5-1,NA,TGCGCCAGCAGCCAACCCGGGGAAAACATTCAGTACTTC,CASSQPGENIQYF
TRBJ2-3,once,TRBV20-1,NA,TGCAGTGCCAGTCGGGATCAAACAGATACGCAGTATTTT,CSASRDQTDTQYF
TRBJ1-1,NA,TRBV3-1/TRBV3-2,NA,TGTGCCAGCAGCCAAGCCTTAGGGATCAGGGGAGCTTTCTTT,CASSQALGIRGAFF
TRBJ1-4,NA,TRBV2,TRBD1,TGTGCCAGCAGTACCCCTTTAAACCGGGACAGGGCGACCACAACTAATGAAAAACTGTTTTTT,CASSTPLNRDRATTTNEKLFF
TRBJ2-7,few,TRBV19,TRBD2,TGTGCCAGTAGTATTGAGGTACCTAGCGGGAGTTTCCCTTACGAGCAGTACTTC,CASSIEVPSGSFPYEQYF
TRBJ2-3,NA,TRBV11-3,TRBD1,TGTGCCAGCAGCTTAGGTGGGACAGGGGGTAGCGCAGATACGCAGTATTTT,CASSLGGTGGSADTQYF
TRBJ1-4,NA,TRBV7-9,NA,TGTGCCAGCAGCTTAGCAGAGGCGGATGAAAAACTGTTTTTT,CASSLAEADEKLFF
TRBJ2-7,NA,TRBV24-1,NA,TGTGCCACCAGTGATTCCCTAGGGGAACAGTACTTC,CATSDSLGEQYF
TRBJ2-1,NA,TRBV11-3,TRBD2,TGTGCCAGCAGCTTAGGGCTAGCGGGAAGTTGGTCGTTCTTC,CASSLGLAGSWSFF
TRBJ2-5,few,TRBV2,NA,TGTGCCACCATTGACGGAGAAGAGACCCAGTACTTC,CATIDGEETQYF
TRBJ1-5,NA,TRBV7-3,NA,TGTGCCAGCAGCTTAGGAGGCTATAGCAATCAGCCCCAGCATTTT,CASSLGGYSNQPQHF
TRBJ2-3,NA,TRBV10-3,NA,TGTGCCATCAGTGAGCCTCGACAGGCAGATACGCAGTATTTT,CAISEPRQADTQYF
TRBJ1-1,NA,TRBV5-4,NA,TGTGCCAGCAGCTTTACAGCTAAGAACACTGAAGCTTTCTTT,CASSFTAKNTEAFF
TRBJ1-2,NA,TRBV11-1,NA,TGTGCCAGCAGCTTTATACAGGCCCAGGATGGCTACACCTTC,CASSFIQAQDGYTF